These T cell receptor beta chains were read from a single sample in a study of shared clonotypes between healthy human individuals. Sequencing used immunoSEQ multiplex PCR; TCRdb keeps in-frame clones, though not all of them. The data show over a million clones, 75% to 85% seen once. The sequencing input was memory CD4+ T cells from PBMCs. These receptors were obtained from a man aged 18 to 29 in good health. Some clones in this sample may be carry-over from other donors' samples. Each CDR3 is given with its conserved first and last residue. The order of the fields is clone size, J gene, D gene, CDR3 length, V gene, CDR3 DNA, CDR3 protein. The D gene is left open where the match is weak. The size of a clone is reported for some rows only, either as once, few or many, or as a class for expanded clones.

size: NA
J: TRBJ1-4
D: NA
length: 15
V: TRBV4-2
DNA: TGTGCCAGCAGAAATAAATTAGGGGCTAATGAAAAACTGTTTTTT
CDR3: CASRNKLGANEKLFF

size: NA
J: TRBJ2-3
D: NA
length: 12
V: TRBV28
DNA: TGTGCCACATCCGAGGGGGCAGATACGCAGTATTTT
CDR3: CATSEGADTQYF

size: few
J: TRBJ2-2
D: NA
length: 12
V: TRBV4-1
DNA: TGCGCCAGCAGCCAAGTTAGAGGGGAGCTGTTTTTT
CDR3: CASSQVRGELFF

size: once
J: TRBJ2-7
D: NA
length: 17
V: TRBV25-1
DNA: TGTGCCAGCACTGAATGGGGGGGCAGACGTTCAGGGAACGAGCAGTACTTC
CDR3: CASTEWGGRRSGNEQYF

size: NA
J: TRBJ2-2
D: TRBD2
length: 15
V: TRBV27
DNA: TGTGCCAGCAGTTTTGTGGGGGGGTGGACCGGGGAGCTGTTTTTT
CDR3: CASSFVGGWTGELFF

size: NA
J: TRBJ1-2
D: NA
length: 13
V: TRBV12-5
DNA: TGTGCTAGTGGTTTGGACCCCTTCTATGGCTACACCTTC
CDR3: CASGLDPFYGYTF

size: NA
J: TRBJ1-2
D: NA
length: 16
V: TRBV4-3
DNA: TGCGCCAGCAGCCCCGGGTGGTCCCAGACTAACTATGGCTACACCTTC
CDR3: CASSPGWSQTNYGYTF

size: NA
J: TRBJ1-3
D: NA
length: 16
V: TRBV11-2
DNA: TGTGCCAGCAGCTCCCCCCGGAGTCTCTCTGGAAACACCATATATTTT
CDR3: CASSSPRSLSGNTIYF

size: NA
J: TRBJ2-5
D: TRBD1
length: 12
V: TRBV30
DNA: TGTGCCTGGGGACAGGGGCATGAGACCCAGTACTTC
CDR3: CAWGQGHETQYF

size: NA
J: TRBJ2-1
D: NA
length: 13
V: TRBV7-2
DNA: TGTGCCAGCAGCAAAGGGAGTTACAATGAGCAGTTCTTC
CDR3: CASSKGSYNEQFF

size: NA
J: TRBJ1-3
D: NA
length: 14
V: TRBV5-1
DNA: TGCGCCAGCAGCTTGGACCCCTCTGGAAACACCATATATTTT
CDR3: CASSLDPSGNTIYF

size: NA
J: TRBJ2-3
D: NA
length: 12
V: TRBV7-2
DNA: TGTGCCAGCAGAGGATACACAGATACGCAGTATTTT
CDR3: CASRGYTDTQYF

size: once
J: TRBJ2-1
D: TRBD2
length: 15
V: TRBV4-1
DNA: TGCGCCAGCAGCCAACCTAGCGGGACTTACAATGAGCAGTTCTTC
CDR3: CASSQPSGTYNEQFF

size: NA
J: TRBJ2-2
D: TRBD2
length: 16
V: TRBV19
DNA: TGTGCCAGTAGTTCTACTAGCGGGAGGGCCGTCGGGGAGCTGTTTTTT
CDR3: CASSSTSGRAVGELFF

size: NA
J: TRBJ1-1
D: TRBD1
length: 13
V: TRBV14
DNA: TGTGCCAGCAGCATACAGGGGGACACTGAAGCTTTCTTT
CDR3: CASSIQGDTEAFF

size: NA
J: TRBJ2-7
D: NA
length: 11
V: TRBV29-1
DNA: TGCAGCGTTTCCCCCCCCTACGAGCAGTACTTC
CDR3: CSVSPPYEQYF

size: NA
J: TRBJ2-3
D: NA
length: 16
V: TRBV27
DNA: TGTGCCAGCAGTTTATCGTATACAGGGCGAGCAGATACGCAGTATTTT
CDR3: CASSLSYTGRADTQYF

size: NA
J: TRBJ2-7
D: TRBD2
length: 20
V: TRBV4-3
DNA: TGCGCCAGCAGCCAAGGACCCATGGGGCTAGCGGGAAGGCCGGGCTACGAGCAGTACTTC
CDR3: CASSQGPMGLAGRPGYEQYF

size: NA
J: TRBJ2-7
D: NA
length: 14
V: TRBV19
DNA: TGTGCCAGTAGTTCCGCCGGGACTCACTACGAGCAGTACTTC
CDR3: CASSSAGTHYEQYF

size: NA
J: TRBJ2-2
D: TRBD2
length: 19
V: TRBV7-6
DNA: TGTGCCAGCAGCTTATGGAGGACTAGCGGGAGGGGAGACACCGGGGAGCTGTTTTTT
CDR3: CASSLWRTSGRGDTGELFF

size: NA
J: TRBJ1-1
D: NA
length: 15
V: TRBV5-1
DNA: TGCGCCAGCAGCTTGTTCTCACTGATGAACACTGAAGCTTTCTTT
CDR3: CASSLFSLMNTEAFF

size: NA
J: TRBJ2-7
D: NA
length: 11
V: TRBV25-1
DNA: TGTGCCAGCAGTGGGTACGCAGCCTGTTACTTC
CDR3: CASSGYAACYF

size: NA
J: TRBJ2-7
D: NA
length: 14
V: TRBV28
DNA: TGTGCCAGCAGTTTTGGGTCCCGGGACAACGAGCAGTACTTC
CDR3: CASSFGSRDNEQYF

size: NA
J: TRBJ1-5
D: NA
length: 14
V: TRBV10-2
DNA: TGCGCCAGCACTCCCAGCGTGTTCGATCAGCCCCAGCATTTT
CDR3: CASTPSVFDQPQHF

size: NA
J: TRBJ1-4
D: NA
length: 14
V: TRBV6-5
DNA: TGTGCCAGCAGAGGGACGGAGGAGAATGAAAAACTGTTTTTT
CDR3: CASRGTEENEKLFF

size: NA
J: TRBJ2-7
D: NA
length: 15
V: TRBV6-5
DNA: TGTGCCAGCAGTTACTCCGCTCTGGGGCCCTACGAGCAGTACTTC
CDR3: CASSYSALGPYEQYF

size: NA
J: TRBJ2-5
D: NA
length: 15
V: TRBV7-2
DNA: TGTGCCAGCACCCAGGGGTCCAGCGGGATAGAGACCCAGTACTTC
CDR3: CASTQGSSGIETQYF

size: NA
J: TRBJ1-6
D: TRBD1
length: 14
V: TRBV6-6
DNA: TGTGCCAGCAGTTACGAGACAGGGAATTCACCCCTCCACTTT
CDR3: CASSYETGNSPLHF

size: few
J: TRBJ1-1
D: NA
length: 13
V: TRBV7-3
DNA: TGTGCCAGCAGCTTAAACTATGACACTGAAGCTTTCTTT
CDR3: CASSLNYDTEAFF

size: NA
J: TRBJ2-3
D: TRBD2
length: 16
V: TRBV9
DNA: TGTGCCAGCAGCGTAGACGGCGGGAGGGTCACAGATACGCAGTATTTT
CDR3: CASSVDGGRVTDTQYF

size: once
J: TRBJ1-1
D: TRBD1
length: 14
V: TRBV7-2
DNA: TGTGCCAGCAGCCAGGACAGGGTCGGCACTGAAGCTTTCTTT
CDR3: CASSQDRVGTEAFF

size: NA
J: TRBJ1-1
D: NA
length: 16
V: TRBV4-2
DNA: TGTGCCAGCAGCCAAGGGGCTGCCTGGGAGAACACTGAAGCTTTCTTT
CDR3: CASSQGAAWENTEAFF

size: NA
J: TRBJ2-2
D: TRBD2
length: 18
V: TRBV30
DNA: TGTGCCTGGAGATCAATCCTAGCGGGGTGGGACGGAACCGGGGAGCTGTTTTTT
CDR3: CAWRSILAGWDGTGELFF

size: NA
J: TRBJ2-7
D: TRBD2
length: 15
V: TRBV5-1
DNA: TGCGCCAGCACCCGGGGGGGAGCGGGAGCCTACGAGCAGTACTTC
CDR3: CASTRGGAGAYEQYF

size: NA
J: TRBJ2-1
D: NA
length: 13
V: TRBV19
DNA: TGTGCCAGTACCCCCCCAGGGGTCTATGAGCAGTTCTTC
CDR3: CASTPPGVYEQFF

size: NA
J: TRBJ2-1
D: NA
length: 15
V: TRBV27
DNA: TGTGCCAGCAGTTTCGAGTCGGGCCCCTACAATGAGCAGTTCTTC
CDR3: CASSFESGPYNEQFF

size: NA
J: TRBJ1-1
D: NA
length: 15
V: TRBV10-3
DNA: TGTGCCATCAGTGAGCCATTCGCAGCGAACACTGAAGCTTTCTTT
CDR3: CAISEPFAANTEAFF

size: many
J: TRBJ2-7
D: NA
length: 14
V: TRBV7-6
DNA: TGTGCCAGCAGCCCCACGTGGGGGACTGACGAGCAGTACTTC
CDR3: CASSPTWGTDEQYF

size: NA
J: TRBJ2-7
D: NA
length: 11
V: TRBV6-1
DNA: TGTGCCAGCAGTGAGGCCCGGGAGCAGTACTTC
CDR3: CASSEAREQYF

size: NA
J: TRBJ2-1
D: NA
length: 12
V: TRBV29-1
DNA: TGCAGCGTTGACACAGGGTCCAATGAGCAGTTCTTC
CDR3: CSVDTGSNEQFF

size: NA
J: TRBJ1-1
D: NA
length: 16
V: TRBV5-1
DNA: TGCGCCAGCAGCCCCCGGCCGGGGCCCGGCGGAACTGAAGCTTTCTTT
CDR3: CASSPRPGPGGTEAFF

size: NA
J: TRBJ2-2
D: TRBD1
length: 14
V: TRBV27
DNA: TGTGCCAGCAGTCGGACAGGGGTCACCGGGGAGCTGTTTTTT
CDR3: CASSRTGVTGELFF

size: NA
J: TRBJ2-7
D: NA
length: 14
V: TRBV9
DNA: TGTGCCAGCAGCGTAGACAGGAACTCCTACGAGCAGTACTTC
CDR3: CASSVDRNSYEQYF

size: NA
J: TRBJ2-2
D: TRBD2
length: 16
V: TRBV7-9
DNA: TGTGCCAGCAGCTTAGTGAGCGGGAGTTTGGCCGGGGAGCTGTTTTTT
CDR3: CASSLVSGSLAGELFF

size: NA
J: TRBJ1-1
D: TRBD1
length: 15
V: TRBV6-5
DNA: TGTGCCAGCAGTTCCTGGACAGGGGGAAACACTGAAGCTTTCTTT
CDR3: CASSSWTGGNTEAFF

size: NA
J: TRBJ2-2
D: TRBD1
length: 14
V: TRBV7-2
DNA: TGTGCCAGCAGCTTGGGACAGGGAACCGGGGAGCTGTTTTTT
CDR3: CASSLGQGTGELFF

size: once
J: TRBJ2-1
D: TRBD2
length: 15
V: TRBV10-1
DNA: TGCGCCAGCAGTGAGCGACTAGCGGGAGACAATGAGCAGTTCTTC
CDR3: CASSERLAGDNEQFF

size: once
J: TRBJ1-2
D: NA
length: 18
V: TRBV7-9
DNA: TGTGCCAGCAGAACTAGGGTGTCGGACTCCACATCGAACTATGGCTACACCTTC
CDR3: CASRTRVSDSTSNYGYTF

size: NA
J: TRBJ2-7
D: NA
length: 13
V: TRBV6-5
DNA: TGTGCCAGCAGTCCCGGGAGTCCCTACGAGCAGTACTTC
CDR3: CASSPGSPYEQYF

size: NA
J: TRBJ2-7
D: NA
length: 11
V: TRBV5-1
DNA: TGCGCCAGCAGCTTCGTAGGTCAGCAGTACTTC
CDR3: CASSFVGQQYF

size: NA
J: TRBJ1-2
D: TRBD1
length: 12
V: TRBV2
DNA: TGTGCCAGCAGACAGGGGTTGAGCGGCTACACCTTC
CDR3: CASRQGLSGYTF

size: NA
J: TRBJ2-1
D: NA
length: 15
V: TRBV4-2
DNA: TGTGCCAGCAGCCAAGATGTCAGGAGCCACAATGAGCAGTTCTTC
CDR3: CASSQDVRSHNEQFF

size: NA
J: TRBJ2-2
D: TRBD2
length: 16
V: TRBV7-9
DNA: TGTGCCAGCAGCTTCGGACTAGCGGGAGGGGCCGGGGAGCTGTTTTTT
CDR3: CASSFGLAGGAGELFF

size: once
J: TRBJ1-5
D: NA
length: 16
V: TRBV4-3
DNA: TGCGCCAGCAGCCAAGATCGGGTGGGATCGGGGCAGCCCCAGCATTTT
CDR3: CASSQDRVGSGQPQHF

size: NA
J: TRBJ2-3
D: NA
length: 14
V: TRBV28
DNA: TGTGCCAGCAGTCTCGTTGGGGGGACGAATACGCAGTATTTT
CDR3: CASSLVGGTNTQYF

size: NA
J: TRBJ1-1
D: NA
length: 10
V: TRBV28
DNA: TGTGCCACCTTTAGTATCGAAGCTTTCTTT
CDR3: CATFSIEAFF

size: NA
J: TRBJ2-7
D: NA
length: 15
V: TRBV10-3
DNA: TGTGCCATCAGTGGTCCCGAGCAGGGTGTCATAGAGCAGTACTTC
CDR3: CAISGPEQGVIEQYF

size: NA
J: TRBJ2-7
D: NA
length: 13
V: TRBV6-1
DNA: TGTGCCAGCACCACGAAGGGCTCCTACGAGCAGTACTTC
CDR3: CASTTKGSYEQYF